This T cell receptor (beta chain) stems from a study of long-term antiretroviral therapy in people with HIV. In the case of this clone: Its specificity is not known.

Investigators performed immunoSEQ version v3.0 at survey level. Assay used: immunoSEQ multiplex PCR; TCRdb lists only in-frame clones, some missing. This sample has 42,000 or so clones, with about nine tenths found just once. No donor had fewer than one pre-ART PBMC sample or fewer than two post-ART PBMC samples. Participants with HIV, all of them, were treated in the United States. Every specimen held between about 0.9-11 million cryopreserved PBMC. These were thawed and washed before DNA extraction. Study outcomes and limitations: Within the repertoire, clones expanded before ART were dominant at all time points.

The CDR3 contains 14 residues. V lost 3 bases to trimming and J lost 9 bases, with 12 bases between them. Germline-derived CDR1 and CDR2 are LNHDA and SQIVND (reference sequence). This chain connects TRBV19 to TRBJ1-6; D gene unclear. The receptor's source is a woman aged 50 to 60 with HIV. The input for sequencing was unsorted PBMCs, taken 1.2 years after starting antiretroviral therapy. CDR3 nucleotide sequence: TGTGCCAGTAGTATTGTGGGCAGGAGTTCACCCCTCCACTTT. It is translated as CASSIVGRSSPLHF.